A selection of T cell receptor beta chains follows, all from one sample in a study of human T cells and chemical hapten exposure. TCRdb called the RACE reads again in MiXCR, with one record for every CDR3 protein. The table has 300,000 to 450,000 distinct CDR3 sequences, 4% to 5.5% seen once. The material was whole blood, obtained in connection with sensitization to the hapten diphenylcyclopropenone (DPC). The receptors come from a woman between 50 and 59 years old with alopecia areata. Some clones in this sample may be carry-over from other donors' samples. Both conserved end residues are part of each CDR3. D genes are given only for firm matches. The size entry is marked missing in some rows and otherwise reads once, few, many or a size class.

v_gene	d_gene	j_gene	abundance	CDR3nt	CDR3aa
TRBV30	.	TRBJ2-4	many	TGTGCCTGGAGTGTAAGGGTCGGCAACATTCAGTACTTC	CAWSVRVGNIQYF
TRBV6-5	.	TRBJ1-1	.	TGTGCCAGCAGGCCCGGGGGAAGGAACACTGAAGCTTTCTTT	CASRPGGRNTEAFF
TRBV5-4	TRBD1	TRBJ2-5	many	TGTGCCAGCAGCACCAACAGGGGTCCAGAGACCCAGTACTTC	CASSTNRGPETQYF
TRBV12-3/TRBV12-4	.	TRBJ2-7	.	TGTGCCAGCAGTTTGGGACTCGCAAACGAGCAGTACTTC	CASSLGLANEQYF
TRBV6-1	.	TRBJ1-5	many	TGTGCCAGTGGACAGCTCAATCAGCCCCAGCATTTT	CASGQLNQPQHF
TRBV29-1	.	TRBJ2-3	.	TGCAGCGTCACCCGGGACGAGGGAGATACGCAGTATTTT	CSVTRDEGDTQYF
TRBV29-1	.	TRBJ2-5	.	TGCAGCGTTGAAGGCATCCAGTACGACCAAGAGACCCAGTACTTC	CSVEGIQYDQETQYF
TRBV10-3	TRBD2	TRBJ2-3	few	TGTGCCACCCGACTAGCGGGAGCTGCGCAGTATTTT	CATRLAGAAQYF
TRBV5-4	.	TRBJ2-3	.	TGTGCCAGCAGCCTGGGGGGAGAGGTCACCGTTTCGTATTTT	CASSLGGEVTVSYF
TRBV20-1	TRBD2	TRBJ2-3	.	TGCAGTGCCCCCTCAGCGGGGGCCTCAGATACGCAGTATTTT	CSAPSAGASDTQYF
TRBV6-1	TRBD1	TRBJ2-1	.	TGTGCCAGCATGGGAATCAGGGGGATCAATGAGCAGTTCTTC	CASMGIRGINEQFF
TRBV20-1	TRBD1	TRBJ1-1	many	TGCAGTGCTAGAGAATTGACAGGGGGGAACACTGAAGCTTTCTTT	CSARELTGGNTEAFF
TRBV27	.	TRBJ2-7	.	TGTGCCAGCAGTTTGCTATCGGGTGCGAGCTCCTACGAGCAGTACTTC	CASSLLSGASSYEQYF
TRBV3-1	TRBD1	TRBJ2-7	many	TGTGCCACCGGGACAGGGGGGACCCACGAGCAGTACTTC	CATGTGGTHEQYF
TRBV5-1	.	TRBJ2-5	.	TGCGCCAGCAGCTTCCAACCCAAAGAGACCCAGTACTTC	CASSFQPKETQYF
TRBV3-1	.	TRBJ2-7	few	TGTGCCAGCAGCCAAACCTCAAGGGGAGGCGAGCAGTACTTC	CASSQTSRGGEQYF